The 3 T cell receptor beta chains below were found in one sample sequenced in a study of technical replicates of blood from several donors (dated by TCRdb to about 2017). Library creation used the immunoSEQ multiplex PCR assay. Not all clones reach the TCRdb copy of this immuneACCESS table, which keeps in-frame sequences only. Checked studies attribute under half of the gap to unresolved V genes and leave the rest unexplained. In all, the sample holds roughly 62,000 clones, and about nine tenths of those were seen once. The ten largest clonotypes hold approximately 3.9% of the sample. Sequencing was performed on PBMCs. The receptors here all came from a human donor in good health. Some clones in this sample may be carry-over from other donors' samples.

The V call is TRBV19, the J call TRBJ1-2; TRBD1 agrees at 9 bases. The CDR3 totals 16 residues. V shed 5 bases and J 6 bases; nucleotides not matched to a gene: 13. Looked up from germline, CDR1 is LNHDA and CDR2 is SQIVND (reference sequence). The CDR3: CASSPWTGEGSHGYTF. In DNA form, the CDR3 reads TGTGCCAGTAGTCCCTGGACAGGGGAAGGGTCCCATGGCTACACCTTC.

This sequence joins TRBV11-2 and TRBJ2-7, with D perhaps matching TRBD2 (7 bases). Trimming shortened V by 1 base and J by 3 bases, and 13 bases separated the two germline ends. Germline values: CDR1 SGHAT, CDR2 FQNNGV. The length of the CDR3 is 15 residues. The CDR3 nucleotides read TGTGCCAGCAGCTTAGTGGCGGGGGCCCTCTACGAGCAGTACTTC. Protein sequence: CASSLVAGALYEQYF.

The chain recombines TRBV21-1 with TRBJ1-3; TRBD1, the table's D call, was not compared with the DNA. TRBV21-1 is shown as a pseudogene. This CDR3 is 15 amino acids long. The CDR3 DNA sequence: TGTGCCAGCAGCAAAGACAGGAACTCTGGAAACACCATATATTTT. Translation: CASSKDRNSGNTIYF.